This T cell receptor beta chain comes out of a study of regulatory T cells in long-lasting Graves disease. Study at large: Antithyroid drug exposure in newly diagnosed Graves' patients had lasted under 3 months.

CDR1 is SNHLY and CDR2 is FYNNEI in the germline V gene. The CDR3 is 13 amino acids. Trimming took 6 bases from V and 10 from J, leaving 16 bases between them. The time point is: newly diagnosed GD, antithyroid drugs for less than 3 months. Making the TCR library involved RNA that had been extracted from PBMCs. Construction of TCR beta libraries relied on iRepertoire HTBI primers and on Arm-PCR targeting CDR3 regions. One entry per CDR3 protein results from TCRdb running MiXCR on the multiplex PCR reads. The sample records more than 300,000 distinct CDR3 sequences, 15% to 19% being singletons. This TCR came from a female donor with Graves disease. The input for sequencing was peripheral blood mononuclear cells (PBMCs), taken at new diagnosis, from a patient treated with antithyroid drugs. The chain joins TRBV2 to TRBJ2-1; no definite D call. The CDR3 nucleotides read TGTGCCAGCAGCCGGACGTCTGTGGTAGAGCAGTTCTTC. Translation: CASSRTSVVEQFF.